What follows are 30 T cell receptor beta chains derived from one specimen sequenced in a study of blood T cells in healthy people across ages. Primed by a sample-barcoded 5' primer and a J-beta primer mix, a second PCR proceeded for roughly 6 to 12 cycles. TCRdb re-called the 5' RACE reads through MiXCR, storing one row per CDR3 protein. The sample records around 850,000 distinct CDR3 sequences, roughly 34% being singletons. The source material was blood. These receptors all come from a man aged 18-30 years in good health.

This clonotype was observed at least ten times. The rearrangement links TRBV20-1 to TRBJ1-1; D unresolved. Germline V gene lookup returns CDR1 DFQATT and CDR2 SNEGSKA (reference sequence). V lost 6 bases, J lost 6 bases, and 8 bases lay in between. The CDR3 has 10 residues. In DNA, the CDR3 is TGCAGTGCCTACGAATCTGAAGCTTTCTTT. This codes for CSAYESEAFF.

V is TRBV2 and J is TRBJ2-3; 7 nucleotides agree with TRBD1. CDR1 and CDR2 (germline): SNHLY, FYNNEI. Germline trimming cut 6 bases from V and 0 bases from J; bases unmatched to any gene: 9. CDR3 length equals 16 residues. DNA of the CDR3: TGTGCCAGCAGCAGCCCACAGGGGACGAGCACAGATACGCAGTATTTT. This translates into CASSSPQGTSTDTQYF. Complete variable domain (other parts from reference TRBV2 and TRBJ2-3): EPEVTQTPSHQVTQMGQEVILRCVPISNHLYFYWYRQILGQKVEFLVSFYNNEISEKSEIFDDQFSVERPDGSNFTLKIRSTKLEDSAMYFCASSSPQGTSTDTQYFGPGTRLTVL.

At least ten counts were recorded for this clonotype. The chain couples TRBV12-3 or TRBV12-4 to TRBJ1-1; D perhaps matches TRBD1 (5 bases). This CDR3 has 13 amino acids. Trimming removed 1 base at V and 7 bases at J, with 10 bases between. The CDR3 spells CASSLGGGGEAFF. Here the CDR3 DNA reads TGTGCCAGCAGTTTAGGCGGGGGGGGTGAAGCTTTCTTT.

CDR3 region: CASSQEGWVDAEAFF. DNA for the CDR3: TGTGCCAGCAGCCAAGAGGGGTGGGTGGACGCTGAAGCTTTCTTT. The chain combines TRBV4-2 with TRBJ1-1, with D unclear. CDR1 and CDR2 (germline): LGHNA, YNFKEQ. This CDR3 region has 15 residues. V was cut by 0 bases and J by 6 bases, with 14 bases left in between.

This clonotype was observed many times. CDR3 amino acids: CASSNGAKGPDEQYF. CDR3 DNA: TGTGCCAGCAGTAACGGGGCGAAGGGGCCGGACGAGCAGTACTTC. The genes are TRBV5-5 and TRBJ2-7; D may match TRBD1 or TRBD2 (5 bases each). Trimming stripped 5 bases from V and 5 bases from J, with 20 bases between. Germline lookup yields CDR1 SGHKS and CDR2 YYEKEE (reference sequence). The CDR3 totals 15 residues.

Here the CDR3 reads CASSLSRDRDRREAFF. As DNA, the CDR3 is TGCGCCAGCAGCCTCTCAAGAGATCGGGACAGGAGAGAAGCTTTCTTT. The V call is TRBV4-1, the J call TRBJ1-1, with 8 bases fitting TRBD1. CDR1 MGHRA and CDR2 YSYEKL come from the germline V gene. The CDR3 is 16 amino acids. Losses at the gene ends were 4 bases for V and 8 bases for J; bases not matched to a gene: 15.

The chain combines TRBV28 with TRBJ2-3, with unresolved D. The CDR3 has 12 amino acids. CDR1 and CDR2 (germline): MDHEN, SYDVKM. V lost 3 bases and J 6 bases, leaving 7 bases between the germline ends. CDR3: CASSFIWDTQYF. Written as DNA, the CDR3 is TGTGCCAGCAGTTTCATTTGGGATACGCAGTATTTT.

This clonotype came up a few times. The J gene is TRBJ1-2, the V gene TRBV10-3; no clear D gene. There are 14 residues in the CDR3. Between the trimmed V and J ends, which lost 8 bases and 8 bases, there was a span of 21 bases. Germline-derived CDR1 and CDR2 are ENHRY and SYGVKD. CDR3 residues: CAIGSLRSYSGYTF. CDR3 DNA: TGTGCCATCGGAAGCCTTCGGTCGTATAGCGGCTACACCTTC.

This clonotype was recorded at least ten times. The chain combines TRBV5-1 with TRBJ2-1; 12 bases match TRBD2. V dropped 2 bases and J dropped 4; count of bases not matched to a gene: 4. This CDR3 has 16 amino acids. The germline gives CDR1 SGHRS, CDR2 YFSETQ. CDR3 coding DNA: TGCGCCAGCAGCTTAGGGGGACTAGCGGGTTACAATGAGCAGTTCTTC. The encoded protein is CASSLGGLAGYNEQFF.

This clonotype has a count of ten or more. The chain is built from TRBV12-3 or TRBV12-4 and TRBJ2-5; 7 bases match TRBD2. V was clipped by 4 bases and J by 3 bases; unmatched bases: 5. This CDR3 contains 14 residues. CDR3 DNA sequence: TGTGCCAGCAGTTCACCCCTAGCGGAAGAGACCCAGTACTTC. Translating it yields CASSSPLAEETQYF.

J is TRBJ1-2 and V is TRBV4-3; D gene uncertain. The V gene lost 0 bases and the J gene lost 2 bases, with 13 bases spanning the gap. This CDR3 has 16 amino acids. Per germline, CDR1 LGHNA and CDR2 YSLEER. CDR3 in amino acids: CASSQDLQTPNYGYTF. CDR3 coding DNA: TGCGCCAGCAGCCAAGATCTGCAGACTCCGAACTATGGCTACACCTTC.

Only a few counts were recorded for this clonotype. The genes are TRBV7-2 and TRBJ2-3; D remains ambiguous. The length of the CDR3 is 15 residues. Trimming shortened V by 5 bases and J by 4 bases, and 16 bases separated the two germline ends. Looked up from germline, CDR1 is SGHTA and CDR2 is FQGNSA. DNA of the CDR3: TGTGCCAGCAGCCCCCAGGCAGCCTCAGCAGATACGCAGTATTTT. Protein product: CASSPQAASADTQYF.

This clonotype was seen once. The rearrangement uses TRBV6-1 and TRBJ1-3; D gene ambiguous. The length of the CDR3 is 16 residues. Germline V gene data show CDR1 as MNHNS and CDR2 as SASEGT. The V end was cut by 7 bases, the J end by 0 bases, with 16 bases between. CDR3 loop: CASTESPDASGNTIYF. The CDR3 region has the DNA TGTGCCAGCACCGAGAGTCCGGACGCCTCTGGAAACACCATATATTTT.

Ten or more counts support this clonotype. The chain has TRBV6-2 or TRBV6-3 and TRBJ2-7; 10 bases are shared with TRBD1. V shed 6 bases and J 6 bases; nucleotides not matched to a gene: 5. The CDR3 loop spans 13 amino acids. Germline V gene data show CDR1 as MNHEY and CDR2 as SVGEGT. CDR3 sequence: CASRRDRGFEQYF. The CDR3 bases are TGTGCCAGCAGACGGGACAGGGGTTTCGAGCAGTACTTC.

V is TRBV29-1 and J is TRBJ2-4, with D perhaps being TRBD1 or TRBD2 (6 bases each). CDR3 length: 14 amino acids. Germline values: CDR1 SQVTM, CDR2 ANQGSEA. Trimming removed 5 bases from V and 8 bases from J, with 19 bases in between. CDR3 region: CSVYTGARRYIQYF. For the CDR3, the DNA is TGCAGCGTTTATACGGGGGCTCGAAGATACATTCAGTACTTC. Full variable domain (rest looked up from reference TRBV29-1 and TRBJ2-4): SAVISQKPSRDICQRGTSLTIQCQVDSQVTMMFWYRQQPGQSLTLIATANQGSEATYESGFVIDKFPISRPNLTFSTLTVSNMSPEDSSIYLCSVYTGARRYIQYFGAGTRLSVL.

A few counts support this clonotype. The rearrangement links TRBV4-3 to TRBJ2-3; unclear D gene. CDR1 LGHNA and CDR2 YSLEER come from the germline V gene. The ends were cut back, 3 bases at V and 4 bases at J, with 23 bases in the middle. This CDR3 contains 18 residues. This chain's CDR3 is CASSQYSPQALTADTQYF. The CDR3 DNA reads as TGCGCCAGCAGCCAGTACTCCCCCCAGGCCCTCACGGCAGATACGCAGTATTTT.

The chain carries TRBV5-5 and TRBJ1-1, with D perhaps TRBD1 (5 bases). V shed 1 base and J shed 6 bases, with 7 bases lying between them. Germline V lookup: CDR1 SGHKS, CDR2 YYEKEE (reference sequence). The CDR3 has 12 amino acids. The CDR3 loop is CASSLWGAEAFF. CDR3 nucleotide sequence: TGTGCCAGCAGCTTGTGGGGCGCTGAAGCTTTCTTT. The whole variable domain, filled in from reference TRBV5-5 and TRBJ1-1, reads DAGVTQSPTHLIKTRGQQVTLRCSPISGHKSVSWYQQVLGQGPQFIFQYYEKEERGRGNFPDRFSARQFPNYSSELNVNALLLGDSALYLCASSLWGAEAFFGQGTRLTVV.

This chain links TRBV20-1 with TRBJ2-1; D gene uncertain. The J call is uncertain, as TRBJ2-7 better fits the DNA end. The germline V gene has CDR1 DFQATT and CDR2 SNEGSKA (reference sequence). This CDR3 contains 23 residues. The CDR3: CSASLPVTVGVPRKFPSNNEQYF. Here the CDR3 DNA reads TGCAGTGCTAGTCTTCCGGTGACGGTAGGAGTTCCCCGAAAGTTTCCCTCCAACAATGAGCAGTACTTC.

This clonotype was seen only a few times. V usage is TRBV27 and J usage is TRBJ2-2; TRBD2 might be the D (7 bases). V was shortened by 7 bases and J by 7 bases, with 16 bases between the two germline ends. Germline V lookup: CDR1 MNHEY, CDR2 SMNVEV (reference sequence). The CDR3 consists of 14 residues. CDR3 residues: CASTPTGRVGELFF. The CDR3 nucleotides are TGTGCCAGCACCCCAACAGGGAGGGTCGGGGAGCTGTTTTTT.

CDR3 nucleotide sequence: TGCAGCGTCCACAGGGGTGGCACCTACGAGCAGTACTTC. It translates to CSVHRGGTYEQYF. This sequence joins TRBV29-1 and TRBJ2-7, with TRBD1 identical over 7 bases. Germline loops: CDR1 SQVTM, CDR2 ANQGSEA. The CDR3 extends over 13 amino acids. V was pared by 6 bases and J by 2 bases, with 7 bases of the junction left unmatched.

J is TRBJ2-7 and V is TRBV27, with 7 bases fitting TRBD1. J gave up 2 bases and V 5 bases, and 9 bases lay outside the gene matches. This CDR3 is built from 15 residues. Germline-derived CDR1 and CDR2 are MNHEY and SMNVEV (reference sequence). CDR3 coding DNA: TGTGCCAGCAGTCCAATACAGGGGCTTCCCTACGAGCAGTACTTC. Protein product: CASSPIQGLPYEQYF.

The genes are TRBV20-1 and TRBJ2-5, with D hard to call. CDR3 length: 13 residues. Trimming took off 3 bases at V and 11 bases at J, with 19 bases between the two ends. Germline V CDR1 and CDR2: DFQATT, SNEGSKA (reference sequence). This chain's CDR3 is CSASPTGWHEQYF. The CDR3 nucleotides read TGCAGTGCTAGTCCTACGGGTTGGCATGAGCAGTACTTC.

The genes are TRBV29-1 and TRBJ2-5; 11 nucleotides line up with TRBD1. The germline V gene encodes CDR1 SQVTM and CDR2 ANQGSEA. CDR3 length: 14 residues. Trimming removed 8 bases from V and 1 base from J; junction bases left unmatched: 6. The CDR3 reads CSSTGTGGQETQYF. The DNA for the CDR3 is TGCAGCTCAACCGGGACAGGGGGCCAAGAGACCCAGTACTTC.

This clonotype was detected a few times. A much larger clone differs from this one at a single base, so this may be a read error. The chain uses TRBV12-3 or TRBV12-4 and TRBJ2-3; 8 positions agree with TRBD1. The CDR3 sequence is 15 residues long. Here the CDR3 DNA reads TGTGCCAGCAGGCTAGACAGGGGCGCTGCAGATGCGCAGTATTTT. Residues: CASRLDRGAADAQYF.

This clonotype was observed once. This chain connects TRBV7-2 to TRBJ2-5; a possible D gene is TRBD2 (6 bases). The end of the DNA is better explained by TRBJ2-7, so the J call may be wrong. CDR1 and CDR2 from the germline V gene are SGHTA and FQGNSA. CDR3 length: 14 residues. The CDR3 here is CASSLGVGSNEQYF. The DNA for the CDR3 is TGTGCCAGCAGCTTAGGCGTCGGGAGTAACGAGCAGTACTTC.

In its sample, this clonotype was seen a few times. The chain is built from TRBV29-1 and TRBJ1-1; no reliable D call. The CDR3 covers 12 residues. From germline, CDR1 is SQVTM and CDR2 ANQGSEA. V was clipped by 3 bases and J by 10 bases, with 15 bases between them. The CDR3 DNA reads TGCAGCGTTGAGGCCAGAGTCGTAGGAGCTTTCTTT. Amino acid sequence: CSVEARVVGAFF.

This clonotype was seen a handful of times. CDR3 residues: CASTVGRGYGYTF. The DNA of the CDR3 is TGTGCCAGCACCGTGGGCAGGGGATATGGCTACACCTTC. The V gene is TRBV14, the J gene TRBJ1-2, with a weak D call TRBD1 (6 bases). In germline, CDR1 is SGHDN, CDR2 FVKESK. This CDR3 contains 13 residues. V was clipped by 7 bases and J by 5 bases, with 14 bases between them.

This clonotype has more than one count but fewer than ten. CDR3 sequence (DNA): TGTGCCAGCGATTACAGGGGTTTCCCCTACAATGAGCAGTTCTTC. Protein product: CASDYRGFPYNEQFF. This sequence joins TRBV6-2 or TRBV6-3 and TRBJ2-1; 7 bases line up with TRBD1. J gave up 2 bases and V 8 bases, and 9 bases lay outside the gene matches. CDR1 is MNHEY and CDR2 is SVGEGT in the germline V gene. The CDR3 covers 15 residues.

This chain links TRBV27 with TRBJ2-7; D uncertain. Germline CDR1 reads MNHEY; CDR2 reads SMNVEV (reference sequence). The V and J ends lost 5 bases and 10 bases respectively, with 12 bases between them. The CDR3 spans 11 residues. DNA of the CDR3: TGTGCCAGCAGTATCCAAGAGGCCCAGTACTTC. Encoded protein: CASSIQEAQYF.

For this clonotype: Given a much more abundant clone one base away, this may be a read error. The chain joins TRBV7-2 to TRBJ2-1; tentative D call: TRBD1 (6 bases). Trimming cost V 2 bases and J 5 bases, with 16 bases left between them. Germline CDR1 is SGHTA and CDR2 is FQGNSA. The CDR3 is made up of 16 amino acids. Here the CDR3 reads CASSLQSGAENNEQFF. The CDR3 DNA is TGTGCCAGCAGCTTACAATCAGGGGCCGAGAACAATGAGCAGTTCTTC.